The rows below give T cell receptor beta chains drawn from one sample of a study of cytomegalovirus exposure and HLA in healthy donors. Here immunoSEQ multiplex PCR was the method, and the copy in TCRdb shows in-frame clones only, minus some. The data hold around 180,000 clones, with 81% observed a single time. Sequenced input: PBMCs. Every receptor here comes from a woman younger than 35 in good health and CMV-seropositive. Both conserved end residues are part of each CDR3. The D gene is left open where the match is weak. Expanded clones are given a class, and other clones once, few, many or no size at all.

13	.	TRBV6-6	TRBD1	TRBJ1-6	TGTGCCACTAACCGGGACAGCTATTCACCCCTCCACTTT	CATNRDSYSPLHF
13	.	TRBV27	TRBD1	TRBJ1-5	TGTGCCAGCAGTGTGGACAGGGCGCGGCCCCAGCATTTT	CASSVDRARPQHF
16	.	TRBV6-5	.	TRBJ2-1	TGTGCCAGCAGTTACTTCGCGGCCCCCTCCTACAATGAGCAGTTCTTC	CASSYFAAPSYNEQFF
14	.	TRBV5-1	.	TRBJ2-2	TGCGCCAGCAGCTTGGCCGGAGACACCGGGGAGCTGTTTTTT	CASSLAGDTGELFF
18	.	TRBV13	.	TRBJ2-1	TGTGCCAGCAGCTCCACGTCCAGGGGCGGTTCAGACTACAATGAGCAGTTCTTC	CASSSTSRGGSDYNEQFF
13	.	TRBV7-3	.	TRBJ1-2	TGTGCCAGCAGCCCGGGGTCCGTCGTCAGCTACACCTTC	CASSPGSVVSYTF
15	.	TRBV11-3	TRBD1	TRBJ1-4	TGTGCCAGCAGCTTACCCCCAGGGGGCTATGAAAAACTGTTTTTT	CASSLPPGGYEKLFF
15	.	TRBV2	TRBD2	TRBJ2-7	TGTGCCAGCAGTTTGACTAGCGGGGGTCCCTACGAGCAGTACTTC	CASSLTSGGPYEQYF
14	.	TRBV6-1	.	TRBJ1-1	TGTGCCAGCAGTGAAGCCGGGACTAACACTGAAGCTTTCTTT	CASSEAGTNTEAFF
15	.	TRBV7-6	.	TRBJ2-3	TGTGCCAGCAGCTTTAAGAGCCGTAGCACAGATACGCAGTATTTT	CASSFKSRSTDTQYF
14	.	TRBV27	.	TRBJ1-3	TGTGCCAGCAGTTGGGCAGCCTCTGGAAACACCATATATTTT	CASSWAASGNTIYF
12	.	TRBV6-1	.	TRBJ2-2	TGTGCCATCGGGTACTACACCGGGGAGCTGTTTTTT	CAIGYYTGELFF
13	.	TRBV28	TRBD1	TRBJ1-2	TGTGCCAGCAGCAACAGGGGGCAAGGAGGCTACACCTTC	CASSNRGQGGYTF
14	.	TRBV7-2	TRBD2	TRBJ2-5	TGTGCCAGCAGCATCTGGACTAGCGGGGAGACCCAGTACTTC	CASSIWTSGETQYF
15	few	TRBV9	.	TRBJ1-2	TGTGCCAGCAGCGTAGATGACAGAGCCTACTATGGCTACACCTTC	CASSVDDRAYYGYTF
13	.	TRBV18	.	TRBJ1-4	TGTGCCAGCTCACCAGGGAACGGACTCCATCCGTTTTTT	CASSPGNGLHPFF
13	few	TRBV4-1	.	TRBJ2-2	TGCGCCAGCAGCCAACTATTCACCGGGGAGCTGTTTTTT	CASSQLFTGELFF
16	once	TRBV9	.	TRBJ2-1	TGTGCCAGCAGCGCGGGATTGTCGAGCTCCTACAATGAGCAGTTCTTC	CASSAGLSSSYNEQFF
14	.	TRBV6-1	.	TRBJ2-7	TGTGCCAGCAGTGAAAACCCAGGGTTCGGCGAGCAGTACTTC	CASSENPGFGEQYF
16	.	TRBV5-6	TRBD2	TRBJ2-5	TGTGCCAGCAGCTTGCCTAGCGGGGGGCTCAAGAGAGCCCAGTACTTC	CASSLPSGGLKRAQYF
14	.	TRBV2	TRBD2	TRBJ2-3	TGTGCCAAAACCGGACTAGCGTGGGCAGATACGCAGTATTTT	CAKTGLAWADTQYF
17	once	TRBV5-6	TRBD1	TRBJ1-2	TGTGCCAGCAGCTTTGGGATAGGACAGGGGGTTAACTATGGCTACACCTTC	CASSFGIGQGVNYGYTF